Below, 22 T cell receptor beta chains from the same sample are listed, as sequenced in a study of cytomegalovirus exposure and HLA in healthy donors. Vbeta (60) and Jbeta (13) primers were used in the PCR. Clones were sequenced by immunoSEQ multiplex PCR, and TCRdb holds only the in-frame ones, with some missing. This sample yields around 170,000 clones, of which roughly 80% are seen a single time; around 4% belongs to the top ten. Sequences were obtained from PBMCs. The receptor source for this set is a man between 45 and 60 years old in good health and CMV-seronegative.

V and J are TRBV7-2 and TRBJ2-1, with a weak D call TRBD2 (5 bases). CDR3 length: 14 residues. Germline V lookup: CDR1 SGHTA, CDR2 FQGNSA. Trimming pared 5 bases from V and 2 bases from J, leaving 10 bases between. The CDR3 DNA sequence: TGTGCCAGCAGCATTTCCGGGGCCTACAATGAGCAGTTCTTC. Its translation is CASSISGAYNEQFF. Variable domain in full (rest from reference TRBV7-2 and TRBJ2-1): GAGVSQSPSNKVTEKGKDVELRCDPISGHTALYWYRQSLGQGLEFLIYFQGNSAPDKSGLPSDRFSAERTGGSVSTLTIQRTQQEDSAVYLCASSISGAYNEQFFGPGTRLTVL.

This chain joins TRBV5-1 and TRBJ1-6; D is ambiguous. Trimming removed 10 bases from V and 5 bases from J, with 13 bases in between. The CDR3 is made up of 13 amino acids. Germline assignment: CDR1 SGHRS and CDR2 YFSETQ. CDR3 residues: CASRESDNSPLHF. The CDR3 nucleotides read TGCGCCTCCCGGGAGTCGGATAATTCACCCCTCCACTTT.

The chain has TRBV7-9 and TRBJ1-4, with 8 bases lining up with TRBD1. The CDR3 covers 15 residues. Germline loops: CDR1 SEHNR, CDR2 FQNEAQ (reference sequence). V was pared by 5 bases and J by 7 bases, with 9 bases of the junction left unmatched. Here the CDR3 DNA reads TGTGCCAGCAGCCCAGAGGCCAGGGGGCTTGAAAAACTGTTTTTT. Translated, it gives CASSPEARGLEKLFF.

This clone turned up a few times. The CDR3 region is CASSQERLNTEAFF. CDR3 coding DNA: TGCGCCAGCAGCCAAGAACGTCTAAACACTGAAGCTTTCTTT. This chain joins TRBV4-1 and TRBJ1-1; D gene unclear. Germline-derived CDR1 and CDR2 are MGHRA and YSYEKL. V lost 0 bases and J 2 bases, leaving 7 bases between the germline ends. CDR3 length equals 14 residues.

This sequence joins TRBV6-5 and TRBJ2-7, with TRBD2 matching over 10 bases. This CDR3 has 14 amino acids. J was trimmed by 5 bases and V by 5 bases; bases with no gene match: 6. Germline V lookup: CDR1 MNHEY, CDR2 SVGAGI. The CDR3 DNA follows: TGTGCCAGCAGTCCCGAGCGGGGGGGAAACGAGCAGTACTTC. Amino acid sequence: CASSPERGGNEQYF.

V gene TRBV9 combines with J gene TRBJ2-5; possible D gene TRBD2, 5 bases. The germline CDR1 and CDR2 sequences are SGDLS and YYNGEE. The CDR3 totals 14 residues. The V end was cut by 3 bases, the J end by 1 base, with 10 bases between. CDR3 DNA sequence: TGTGCCAGCAGCGCAGACTATACCCAAGAGACCCAGTACTTC. Residues: CASSADYTQETQYF.

In its sample, this clone was seen a few times. CDR3 region: CASSLQGGEQYF. The DNA of the CDR3 is TGTGCCAGCAGTTTACAGGGAGGGGAGCAGTACTTC. The rearrangement links TRBV28 to TRBJ2-7; 7 nucleotides agree with TRBD2. This CDR3 is built from 12 residues. The germline V gene has CDR1 MDHEN and CDR2 SYDVKM. J lost 7 bases, V lost 2 bases, and 2 bases had no gene match.

The V call is TRBV19, the J call TRBJ1-6; tentative D call: TRBD1 (6 bases). The germline V and J ends were trimmed by 5 bases and 1 base, with 12 bases remaining between them. Germline CDR1 is LNHDA and CDR2 is SQIVND (reference sequence). The CDR3 totals 16 residues. CDR3 in DNA: TGTGCCAGTAGTGCCCCACAGGGATCCTATAATTCACCCCTCCACTTT. Translation: CASSAPQGSYNSPLHF.

The chain carries TRBV5-1 and TRBJ1-1, with 8 bases aligning to TRBD1. This CDR3 comprises 15 residues. After removal of 2 bases from V and 3 bases from J, the junction contained 6 bases not matched to a gene. Germline V gene sequence: CDR1 SGHRS, CDR2 YFSETQ. CDR3 sequence (DNA): TGCGCCAGCAGCTTTGCAGACAGGGGTTACACTGAAGCTTTCTTT. This gives the protein CASSFADRGYTEAFF. The full variable domain, its missing parts supplied by reference TRBV5-1 and TRBJ1-1, is KAGVTQTPRYLIKTRGQQVTLSCSPISGHRSVSWYQQTPGQGLQFLFEYFSETQRNKGNFPGRFSGRQFSNSRSEMNVSTLELGDSALYLCASSFADRGYTEAFFGQGTRLTVV.

This clone was counted a single time. Other nucleotide sequences in the sample specify the same CDR3. V usage is TRBV19 and J usage is TRBJ2-5, with 8 positions matching TRBD1. J was trimmed by 5 bases and V by 4 bases; bases with no gene match: 3. The germline V gene encodes CDR1 LNHDA and CDR2 SQIVND (reference sequence). The CDR3 sequence is 13 residues long. The CDR3, as DNA: TGTGCCAGTAGTAGGACAGGGAAGGAGACCCAGTACTTC. Translated: CASSRTGKETQYF.

The table lists this clone with a count of one. The rearrangement links TRBV6-5 to TRBJ2-7, with a possible D match to TRBD1 (5 bases). Germline loops: CDR1 MNHEY, CDR2 SVGAGI. Trimming removed 4 bases at V and 0 bases at J, with 10 bases between. The CDR3 contains 14 residues. The CDR3 spells CASSLQVFSYEQYF. CDR3 sequence (DNA): TGTGCCAGCAGTTTACAGGTCTTCTCCTACGAGCAGTACTTC.

The chain couples TRBV7-9 to TRBJ2-5; D possibly corresponds to TRBD1 (5 bases). V was pared by 4 bases and J by 5 bases, with 14 bases between. Germline assignment: CDR1 SEHNR and CDR2 FQNEAQ (reference sequence). The CDR3 has 14 residues. The CDR3 spells CASSSWTLRETQYF. The CDR3 nucleotides read TGTGCCAGCAGCTCTTGGACACTTAGGGAGACCCAGTACTTC.

This chain uses TRBV5-1 with TRBJ2-7; no clear D. Trimming left V 1 base short and J 2 bases short, with 4 bases between. Germline V gives CDR1 SGHRS, CDR2 YFSETQ. The CDR3 sequence is 12 residues long. The CDR3 region has the DNA TGCGCCAGCAGCTTGCCCGCCTACGAGCAGTACTTC. It codes for CASSLPAYEQYF.

The chain recombines TRBV7-2 with TRBJ2-1; D is uncertain. V was clipped by 5 bases and J by 0 bases, with 11 bases between them. CDR1 and CDR2 (germline): SGHTA, FQGNSA. The CDR3 sequence is 15 residues long. Written as DNA, the CDR3 is TGTGCCAGCAGCCCCCAAAGGAGCTCCTACAATGAGCAGTTCTTC. Its translation: CASSPQRSSYNEQFF.

The chain carries TRBV7-2 and TRBJ2-5; D uncertain. Germline CDR1 and CDR2: SGHTA and FQGNSA. V dropped 5 bases and J dropped 0 bases, with 7 bases sitting between them. The CDR3 totals 13 residues. The CDR3 is CASSVSYQETQYF. The CDR3 bases are TGTGCCAGCAGCGTATCGTACCAAGAGACCCAGTACTTC.

This clone has a single count. The chain carries TRBV29-1 and TRBJ1-4; 10 positions match TRBD1. Germline values: CDR1 SQVTM, CDR2 ANQGSEA. The junction had 7 bases not matched to a gene; V was cut back by 4 bases and J by 2 bases. This CDR3 has 16 residues. CDR3 sequence reads: CSVGFPGQGTNEKLFF. The CDR3 DNA reads TGCAGCGTTGGGTTCCCGGGACAGGGGACTAATGAAAAACTGTTTTTT. Drawing the rest from reference TRBV29-1 and TRBJ1-4, the complete variable domain is SAVISQKPSRDICQRGTSLTIQCQVDSQVTMMFWYRQQPGQSLTLIATANQGSEATYESGFVIDKFPISRPNLTFSTLTVSNMSPEDSSIYLCSVGFPGQGTNEKLFFGSGTQLSVL.

A few counts support this clone. The final CDR3 position lacks the conserved phenylalanine or tryptophan, pointing to a likely read error. It is unclear where the CDR3 begins or ends on the DNA, so no DNA is shown, and the CDR3 is as TCRdb lists it. The rearrangement uses TRBV19 and TRBJ1-2; the table's D call, TRBD1, has no DNA check behind it. The germline V gene has CDR1 LNHDA and CDR2 SQIVND (reference sequence). 12 amino acids form the CDR3, both terminal residues included. The CDR3 sequence is CASSIGTAQAIL.

This sequence joins TRBV19 and TRBJ1-6; D is perhaps TRBD1 (6 bases). The CDR3 extends over 14 amino acids. In germline, CDR1 is LNHDA, CDR2 SQIVND (reference sequence). V shed 6 bases and J shed 9 bases, with 15 bases lying between them. DNA for the CDR3: TGTGCCAGTAGCCGACGGGACACGGCTTCACCCCTCCACTTT. Translating gives CASSRRDTASPLHF.

This chain links TRBV7-9 with TRBJ1-2; 8 nucleotides align to TRBD1. CDR1 is SEHNR, CDR2 FQNEAQ, per germline (reference sequence). V was pared by 5 bases and J by 8 bases, with 4 bases of the junction left unmatched. This CDR3 contains 12 residues. DNA of the CDR3: TGTGCCAGCAGCCCTACAGGGGGGGGCTACACCTTC. Translating gives CASSPTGGGYTF.

This chain links TRBV2 with TRBJ2-5; D gene unclear. The germline V gene has CDR1 SNHLY and CDR2 FYNNEI. The V gene lost 4 bases and the J gene lost 7 bases, with 4 bases spanning the gap. The CDR3 consists of 10 residues. As DNA, the CDR3 is TGTGCCAGCAGTGCAGGGACCCAGTACTTC. It yields the protein CASSAGTQYF.

V gene TRBV28 combines with J gene TRBJ2-3; no firm D call. The CDR3 has 13 amino acids. Germline CDR1 MDHEN, CDR2 SYDVKM. The germline V and J ends were trimmed by 7 bases and 3 bases, with 11 bases remaining between them. This CDR3 reads CASIGALTDTQYF. The CDR3 DNA sequence: TGTGCCAGCATCGGAGCGTTGACAGATACGCAGTATTTT. The complete variable domain, with remaining parts taken from reference TRBV28 and TRBJ2-3, reads DVKVTQSSRYLVKRTGEKVFLECVQDMDHENMFWYRQDPGLGLRLIYFSYDVKMKEKGDIPEGYSVSREKKERFSLILESASTNQTSMYLCASIGALTDTQYFGPGTRLTVL.

Here the CDR3 DNA reads TGTGCCACCAGCAGTTCTAATGAGCAGTTCTTC. It specifies CATSSSNEQFF. The chain couples TRBV15 to TRBJ2-1, with D unresolved. The germline V gene encodes CDR1 LNHNV and CDR2 YYDKDF (reference sequence). This CDR3 region has 11 residues. V lost 3 bases and J 7 bases, leaving 4 bases between the germline ends.